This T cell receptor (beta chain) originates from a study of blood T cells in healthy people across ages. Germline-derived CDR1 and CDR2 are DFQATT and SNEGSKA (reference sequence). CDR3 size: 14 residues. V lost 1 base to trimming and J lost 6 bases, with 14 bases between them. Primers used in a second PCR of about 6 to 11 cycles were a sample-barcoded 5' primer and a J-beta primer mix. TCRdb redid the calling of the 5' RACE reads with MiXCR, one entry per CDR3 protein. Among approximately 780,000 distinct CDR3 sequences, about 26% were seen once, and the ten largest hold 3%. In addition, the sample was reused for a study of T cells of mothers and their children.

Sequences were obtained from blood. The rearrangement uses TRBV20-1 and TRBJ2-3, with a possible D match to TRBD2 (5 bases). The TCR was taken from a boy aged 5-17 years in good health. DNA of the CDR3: TGCAGTGCTAGAGTCAGAGGTAGCGTCGATACGCAGTATTTT. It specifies CSARVRGSVDTQYF.